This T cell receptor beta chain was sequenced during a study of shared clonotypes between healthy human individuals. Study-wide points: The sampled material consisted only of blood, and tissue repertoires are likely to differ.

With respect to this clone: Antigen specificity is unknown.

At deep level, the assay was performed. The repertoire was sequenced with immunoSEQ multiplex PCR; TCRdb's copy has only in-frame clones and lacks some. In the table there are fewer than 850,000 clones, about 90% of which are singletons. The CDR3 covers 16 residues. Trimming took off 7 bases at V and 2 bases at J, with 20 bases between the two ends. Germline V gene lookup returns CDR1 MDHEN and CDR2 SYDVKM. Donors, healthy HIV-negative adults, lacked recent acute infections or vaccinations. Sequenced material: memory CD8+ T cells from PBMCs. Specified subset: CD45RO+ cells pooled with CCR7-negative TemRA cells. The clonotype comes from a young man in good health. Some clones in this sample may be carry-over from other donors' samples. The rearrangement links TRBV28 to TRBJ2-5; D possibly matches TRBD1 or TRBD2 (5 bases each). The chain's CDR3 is CASTKGSGGPQETQYF. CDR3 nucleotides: TGTGCCAGCACCAAGGGGAGCGGAGGCCCTCAAGAGACCCAGTACTTC.